These 7 T cell receptor beta chains originate from one sample sequenced in a study of alternative splicing in chronic myeloid leukemia remission. Libraries were built from poly-A-enriched mRNA from approximately 900 ng total RNA. TCRdb re-called the bulk RNA-seq reads and catalogs CDR3 proteins one per entry, DNA excluded. Of about 350 distinct CDR3 sequences listed, approximately 98% are singletons. Sequenced material: PBMCs. These receptor sequences come from a person between 30 and 49 years old in good health.

The sample holds one count of this clonotype. V usage is TRBV14 and J usage is TRBJ2-2; TCRdb reports TRBD2, a call that lacks DNA to check it against. The CDR3 length is 14 residues. Germline CDR1 is SGHDN and CDR2 is FVKESK. CDR3 sequence: CASSQGLYPGELFF.

The rearrangement uses TRBV5-1 and TRBJ2-1; TCRdb's D call, TRBD2, is unchecked because there is no DNA. The CDR3 runs to 16 residues. Germline V gene lookup returns CDR1 SGHRS and CDR2 YFSETQ. CDR3 in amino acids: CASSLGSDRRYNEQFF.

This sequence joins TRBV27 and TRBJ2-2; the D call from TCRdb, TRBD2, cannot be confirmed without DNA. The CDR3 covers 16 residues. Germline assignment: CDR1 MNHEY and CDR2 SMNVEV (reference sequence). CDR3 loop: CASSREGPWGTGELFF.

The chain has TRBV5-4 and TRBJ2-1. CDR1 is SGHNT, CDR2 YYREEE, per germline (reference sequence). There are 13 residues in the CDR3. CDR3: CASSWDNYNEQFF. Full variable domain (outside the CDR3, taken from reference TRBV5-4 and TRBJ2-1): ETGVTQSPTHLIKTRGQQVTLRCSSQSGHNTVSWYQQALGQGPQFIFQYYREEENGRGNFPPRFSGLQFPNYSSELNVNALELDDSALYLCASSWDNYNEQFFGPGTRLTVL.

V gene TRBV3-1 combines with J gene TRBJ2-2; the TCRdb call, TRBD2, lacks DNA for checking. This CDR3 contains 17 residues. Germline V lookup: CDR1 LGHDT, CDR2 YNNKEL (reference sequence). The CDR3 region is CASSQDILGATTGELFF.

The chain uses TRBV7-3 and TRBJ2-5. Germline assignment: CDR1 SGHTA and CDR2 FQGTGA. CDR3 length equals 13 residues. CDR3 protein: CASSPGQSETQYF.

The chain joins TRBV5-1 to TRBJ1-2. This CDR3 is 14 amino acids long. Germline V gene data show CDR1 as SGHRS and CDR2 as YFSETQ. The CDR3 sequence is CASSWGHLSDGDTF.